These 10 T cell receptor beta chains were sequenced from one sample in a study of cytomegalovirus exposure and HLA in healthy donors. PCR primers comprised 60 Vbeta and 13 Jbeta primers. Generated by immunoSEQ multiplex PCR, the TCRdb table keeps only in-frame clones and is missing some. The sample contains around 150,000 clones, 75% to 90% of which appear only once. The material sequenced was PBMCs. Receptors originate from a man in his forties in good health and CMV-seronegative.

V usage is TRBV7-2 and J usage is TRBJ1-3; a weak D match, TRBD1 (6 bases). The V and J ends lost 8 bases and 0 bases respectively, with 11 bases between them. The CDR3 is 14 residues long. Germline assignment: CDR1 SGHTA and CDR2 FQGNSA. DNA for the CDR3: TGTGCCAGCGGCACAGGGTACTCTGGAAACACCATATATTTT. The encoded protein is CASGTGYSGNTIYF.

The J gene is TRBJ2-1, the V gene TRBV4-2; 7 nucleotides agree with TRBD2. This CDR3 comprises 16 residues. Germline-derived CDR1 and CDR2 are LGHNA and YNFKEQ. The V gene end was trimmed by 4 bases and the J gene end by 0 bases; junction bases not matched to a gene: 6. In DNA, the CDR3 is TGTGCCAGCAGCCGGCCCAGCGGGAACTCCTACAATGAGCAGTTCTTC. Translating gives CASSRPSGNSYNEQFF.

The chain has TRBV25-1 and TRBJ2-7; no definite D call. Trimming cost V 3 bases and J 0 bases, with 12 bases left between them. The CDR3 is made up of 15 amino acids. CDR1 is MGHDK, CDR2 SYGVNS, per germline. The CDR3 sequence is CASSELGETSYEQYF. CDR3 DNA: TGTGCCAGCAGTGAGTTGGGCGAAACCTCCTACGAGCAGTACTTC.

Only a few counts were recorded for this clone. V and J are TRBV29-1 and TRBJ1-2, with TRBD1 identical over 7 bases. Germline CDR1 SQVTM, CDR2 ANQGSEA. The CDR3 totals 13 residues. Trimming removed 4 bases from V and 8 bases from J; junction bases left unmatched: 10. The CDR3 bases are TGCAGCGTTGGAGAACAGGGGAAATTCGGCTACACCTTC. This sequence encodes CSVGEQGKFGYTF.

The chain joins TRBV20-1 to TRBJ1-2; D unresolved. The germline V and J ends were trimmed by 0 bases and 5 bases, with 4 bases remaining between them. This CDR3 has 11 residues. Germline values: CDR1 DFQATT, CDR2 SNEGSKA (reference sequence). CDR3 residues: CSARDSYGYTF. CDR3 nucleotides: TGCAGTGCTAGAGATTCTTATGGCTACACCTTC.

The genes are TRBV11-2 and TRBJ2-1, with 7 bases fitting TRBD2. Germline CDR1 is SGHAT and CDR2 is FQNNGV. The CDR3 has 14 residues. V was pared by 10 bases and J by 4 bases, with 10 bases of the junction left unmatched. The CDR3: CATSRLAAYNEQFF. The DNA of the CDR3 is TGTGCCACCTCCAGGCTAGCGGCTTACAATGAGCAGTTCTTC.

CDR3 coding DNA: TGTGCCACCAGCAGAGCGGCGGATTCCTACAATGAGCAGTTCTTC. Translation gives CATSRAADSYNEQFF. The V gene is TRBV15, the J gene TRBJ2-1, with D uncertain. The V gene lost 1 base and the J gene lost 1 base, with 8 bases spanning the gap. The germline V gene has CDR1 LNHNV and CDR2 YYDKDF (reference sequence). The CDR3 contains 15 residues.

The rearrangement links TRBV15 to TRBJ1-2; no clear D. The CDR3 contains 14 residues. With 5 bases removed from V and 6 bases from J, the gap between germline ends came to 16 bases. CDR1 and CDR2 from the germline V gene are LNHNV and YYDKDF (reference sequence). In DNA form, the CDR3 reads TGTGCCACCAGCCCCGCGGGCAGTCGGAATGGCTACACCTTC. Translated, it gives CATSPAGSRNGYTF. Full variable domain (rest looked up from reference TRBV15 and TRBJ1-2): DAMVIQNPRYQVTQFGKPVTLSCSQTLNHNVMYWYQQKSSQAPKLLFHYYDKDFNNEADTPDNFQSRRPNTSFCFLDIRSPGLGDTAMYLCATSPAGSRNGYTFGSGTRLTVV.

The genes are TRBV7-2 and TRBJ2-7; D gene ambiguous. CDR1 is SGHTA and CDR2 is FQGNSA in the germline V gene. This CDR3 is built from 12 residues. V lost 3 bases to trimming and J lost 3 bases, with 6 bases between them. CDR3 sequence (DNA): TGTGCCAGCAGCTTGATCAGCTACGAGCAGTACTTC. Amino acids: CASSLISYEQYF.

V and J are TRBV30 and TRBJ1-4; D is perhaps TRBD1 (6 bases). The CDR3 extends over 13 amino acids. The germline CDR1 and CDR2 sequences are GTSNPN and SVGIG (reference sequence). Trimming left V 4 bases short and J 8 bases short, with 14 bases between. CDR3 coding DNA: TGTGCCTGGAATACAGGGTCTGGGGAAAAACTGTTTTTT. As protein: CAWNTGSGEKLFF.